The clone carrying this TCR beta chain occurred many times. Its specificity is unknown. This sample is drawn from a study of T-cell reconstitution after alpha-beta-depleted transplantation in children. Regarding the study as a whole: Two months or so post-transplant, alpha-beta T cells reportedly derived from several hundred expanded graft clones. T-cell numbers and diversity one year post-transplant derived largely from freshly generated T cells. From surviving recipient T cells and thymic progenitors came the high day-60 TCRbeta diversity observed in some patients.

Researchers prepared the TCRbeta library using unique molecular identifiers, the study reports. Via MiXCR, TCRdb re-called the PCR reads, giving one row per CDR3 protein. This sample has about 230,000 distinct CDR3 sequences, with approximately 10% found just once. This CDR3 is built from 15 residues. V shed 0 bases and J shed 11 bases, with 16 bases lying between them. CDR1 LNHNV and CDR2 YYDKDF come from the germline V gene (reference sequence). The sequence derives from a child under two years old with acute myeloid leukemia, due to receive a stem cell transplant. Source: PBMCs, taken before TCRalphabeta/CD19-depleted stem cell transplant. V gene TRBV15 combines with J gene TRBJ1-4, with D maybe TRBD1 (5 bases). The CDR3 sequence: CATSRDSWLGTKLFF. The CDR3 bases are TGTGCCACCAGCAGAGATTCCTGGCTTGGGACTAAACTGTTTTTT.